This TCR beta chain was identified in a study of beta chain features in type 1 diabetes (dated by TCRdb to the late 2010s). Regarding the study in general: Mean age, gender distribution, total cell number and subset yield did not differ between patients and healthy donors. Across all samples, roughly 110,000,000 sorted cells were examined, and cell number per subset correlated strongly with RNA yield. The study compared the TCRB repertoires of sorted circulating CD4+ T cell subsets in recently diagnosed type 1 diabetes patients with those in matched healthy donors. Whereas all 30 or so donors provided naive and central memory subsets, regulatory and stem cell-like memory subsets were isolated from just 8 patients and roughly eight healthy donors.

This clone was seen only a few times. Its antigen is still unknown. No quality values exist for individual bases; no much larger clone is one base distant. Each donor gave one peripheral blood draw, averaging around 0.11 L, which was collected into heparinised tubes. Naive, central memory, regulatory and stem cell-like memory CD4+ T cells were sorted on a BD FACSAria II using a panel including CD45RO, CCR7, CD25, CD127, CD95 and CD27. Purity was above 95% for every sorted population. Right away, PBMCs were isolated by Lymphoprep density gradient centrifugation and were stained directly, with no culture step. So that batch effects would be minimized, each experiment stained and sorted samples in pairs, pairing one healthy donor with one patient. Summary of the overall study and its limitations: Sequencing cDNA rather than genomic DNA could over-represent highly expressing activated cells, although activation and CD3 levels did not differ between groups. Type 1 diabetes patients showed a moderate but significant shortening of TCRB CDR3 length in all four CD4+ subsets. At VDJ recombination sites, type 1 diabetes patients had fewer insertions and more deleted nucleotides, which implies abnormalities in thymic rearrangement. PCR may preferentially amplify shorter templates, but because patient and control samples were amplified and corrected together, any resulting skew would affect both groups equally. Naive, central memory and regulatory TCRB repertoires appeared to be more alike among patients than among healthy donors. Because small numbers of individuals were included in the HLA sub-analyses, any influence of HLA type on TCRB rearrangement was left unresolved.

The entire isolated RNA was reverse transcribed using the High Capacity cDNA Reverse Transcription Kit, and thus expressed TCRB transcripts were sequenced. Naive, central memory and regulatory T cell samples underwent deep immunoSEQ sequencing, averaging around 4 million total reads per sample. Sorted cells were lysed in RLT buffer and RNA was extracted with DNase-treated RNeasy Micro or Mini kits, depending on cell number. Each cell subset was processed on its own to prevent cross-contamination, while patient and healthy donor samples were processed together. Using the immunoSEQ multiplex PCR, TCRB sequences were amplified from cDNA into 87-bp fragments spanning the CDR3 region. Sequencing of the amplicons was done on the Illumina HiSeq platform. Per the source publication's procedure: PCR bias was computationally corrected using synthetic template baselines, reads within Hamming distance 2 were collapsed, and singletons that could not be merged were discarded. Reads were aligned against IMGT so that V, D and J genes, CDR3 length and insertions or deletions at six rearrangement sites could be assigned. Clonotype counts were normalized to sorted cell number within each subset before computing true diversity and Gini coefficients with the tcR R package. Repertoire sharing was quantified using the overlap coefficient calculated on TCRB nucleotide sequences. Out-of-frame TCRB sequences from naive cells were analyzed to stand in for the pre-selection repertoire. Entries here come from immuneACCESS through TCRdb and include only in-frame sequences with V and J called. Some clones fail to appear in such tables; in the studies checked, an unresolved V gene covers under half of the shortfall, and the cause of the remainder is unknown. The DNA gave D and trimming, while V, J and clone size come from that table. Here the sample has about 620,000 clones; 15% to 18% occur a single time. The ten largest clones represent approximately 0.099% of the sample.

Clipping removes 7 bases from V and 2 bases from J, with 4 as the unmatched junction base count. The germline V gene sets CDR1 to SQVTM and CDR2 to ANQGSEA. CDR3 length: 12 amino acids, cysteine to phenylalanine. The DNA shown is the 36-base CDR3, in frame from base 1. This sequence uses TRBV29-1 and TRBJ1-2; 7 central bases correspond to TRBD1. The sample was naive CD4+ T cells from blood. The meaning of the sample's cell subset or site label: true naive CD4+ T cells. The receptor comes from a man aged 18 to 29 in good health. Here the CDR3 is given as CSGGQLNYGYTF. The sequenced DNA is TGCAGCGGGGGACAGCTGAACTATGGCTACACCTTC.